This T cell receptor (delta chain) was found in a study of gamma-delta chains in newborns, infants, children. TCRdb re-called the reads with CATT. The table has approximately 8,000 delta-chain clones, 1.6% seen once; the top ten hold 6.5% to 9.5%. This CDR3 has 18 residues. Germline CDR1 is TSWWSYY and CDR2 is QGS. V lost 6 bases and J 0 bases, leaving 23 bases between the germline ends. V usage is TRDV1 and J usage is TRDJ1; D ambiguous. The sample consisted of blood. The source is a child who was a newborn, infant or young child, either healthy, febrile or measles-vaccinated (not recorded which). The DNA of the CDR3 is TGTGCTCTTGGAGTTTACCCAACAACCGAAAAATACACCGATAAACTCATCTTT. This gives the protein CALGVYPTTEKYTDKLIF.